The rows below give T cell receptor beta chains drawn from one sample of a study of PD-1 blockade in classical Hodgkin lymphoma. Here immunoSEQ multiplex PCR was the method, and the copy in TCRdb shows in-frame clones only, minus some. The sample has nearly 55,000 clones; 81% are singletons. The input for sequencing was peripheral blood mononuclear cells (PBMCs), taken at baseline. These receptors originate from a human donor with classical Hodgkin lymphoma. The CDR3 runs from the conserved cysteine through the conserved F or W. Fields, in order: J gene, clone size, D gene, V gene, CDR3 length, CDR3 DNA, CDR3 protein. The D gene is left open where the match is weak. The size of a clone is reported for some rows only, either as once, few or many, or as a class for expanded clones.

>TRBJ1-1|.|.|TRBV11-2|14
TGTGCCAGCAGCTTAGTCCAGGGCGGCACTGAAGCTTTCTTT
CASSLVQGGTEAFF
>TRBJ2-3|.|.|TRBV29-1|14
TGCAGCGTTGATAATCAGGTTTCCACAGATACGCAGTATTTT
CSVDNQVSTDTQYF
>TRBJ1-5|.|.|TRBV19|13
TGTGCCAGTAGTCGGGGGGCGTATCAGCCCCAGCATTTT
CASSRGAYQPQHF
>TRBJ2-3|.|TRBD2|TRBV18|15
TGTGCCAGCTCACCAGGACTAGCGGGGACAGATACGCAGTATTTT
CASSPGLAGTDTQYF
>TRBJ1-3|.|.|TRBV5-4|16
TGCGCCAGCAGCCAAGCGAAAACAGGCTCTGGAAACACCATATATTTT
CASSQAKTGSGNTIYF
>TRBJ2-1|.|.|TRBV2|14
TGTGCCGGAACCGGGACGAACCGCTACAATGAGCAGTTCTTC
CAGTGTNRYNEQFF
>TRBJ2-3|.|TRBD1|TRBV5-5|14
TGTGCCAGCAGCTCCGGACAGGGCACAGATACGCAGTATTTT
CASSSGQGTDTQYF
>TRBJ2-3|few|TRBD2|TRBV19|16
TGTGCCAGCAACTCCCCCACTAGCGGGTGGGGGGATACGCAGTATTTT
CASNSPTSGWGDTQYF
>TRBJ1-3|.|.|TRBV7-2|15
TGTGCCAGCAGCCCTACTCTCTACTCTGGAAACACCATATATTTT
CASSPTLYSGNTIYF
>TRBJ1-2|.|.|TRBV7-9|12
TGTGCCAGCAGCTCCCCGAGGCCTGGCTACACCTTC
CASSSPRPGYTF
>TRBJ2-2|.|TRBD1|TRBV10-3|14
TGTGCCATCAGCGGGACAGCCAACACCGGGGAGCTGTTTTTT
CAISGTANTGELFF
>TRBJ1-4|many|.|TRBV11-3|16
TGTGCCAGCAGCTTATTCTCCGGGATAACTAATGAAAAACTGTTTTTT
CASSLFSGITNEKLFF
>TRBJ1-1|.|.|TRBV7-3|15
TGTGCCAGCAGCCCTACCCCGACGGGGAACACTGAAGCTTTCTTT
CASSPTPTGNTEAFF
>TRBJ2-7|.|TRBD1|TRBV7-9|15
TGTGCCAGCAGCTCGACAGGGGGAAACTCTGACGAGCAGTACTTC
CASSSTGGNSDEQYF
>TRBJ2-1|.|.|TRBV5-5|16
TGTGCCAGCAGCTTGTCCCCAGCGGGCCAGTTCAATGAGCAGTTCTTC
CASSLSPAGQFNEQFF
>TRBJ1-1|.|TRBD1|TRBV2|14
TGTGCCAGCAGCCGGGACAGGGGTTCCGCTGAAGCTTTCTTT
CASSRDRGSAEAFF
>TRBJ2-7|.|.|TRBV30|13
TGTGCCTCCGCCCCGGGGGCTCGTTCTGCGCAGTACTTC
CASAPGARSAQYF
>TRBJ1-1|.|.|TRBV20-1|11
TGCAGTGCGACAGAGAACACTGAAGCTTTCTTT
CSATENTEAFF
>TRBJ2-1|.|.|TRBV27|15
TGTGCCAGCAGTTTACCGGGTCCCTCCTACAATGAGCAGTTCTTC
CASSLPGPSYNEQFF
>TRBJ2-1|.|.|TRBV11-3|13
TGTGCCAGCAGCATAATAGAGGGCAATGAGCAGTTCTTC
CASSIIEGNEQFF
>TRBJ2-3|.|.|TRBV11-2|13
TGTGCCAGCAGCTTGCACAACACAGATACGCAGTATTTT
CASSLHNTDTQYF
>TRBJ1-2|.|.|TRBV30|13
TGTGCCTGGAGTCTGAAGGGTTCCTATGGCTACACCTTC
CAWSLKGSYGYTF
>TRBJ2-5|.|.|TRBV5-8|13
TGTGCCAGCAGCTCTCAGGGGCGGGAGACCCAGTACTTC
CASSSQGRETQYF
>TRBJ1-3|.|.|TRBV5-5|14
TGTGCCAGCAGCCCAGGGGTCTCTGGAAACACCATATATTTT
CASSPGVSGNTIYF
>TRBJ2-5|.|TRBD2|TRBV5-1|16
TGCGCCAGCAGCTTGGGGGGACTAGCGGGAGGTGAGACCCAGTACTTC
CASSLGGLAGGETQYF
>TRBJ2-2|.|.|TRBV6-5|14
TGTGCCAGCAGTTACGGTGGGAACACCGGGGAGCTGTTTTTT
CASSYGGNTGELFF
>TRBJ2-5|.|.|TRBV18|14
TGTGCCAGCTCACCACCGTCCACGAAAGAGACCCAGTACTTC
CASSPPSTKETQYF
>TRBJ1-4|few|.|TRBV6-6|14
TGTGCCAGCAGAACCGACGGGGGGTGGGAAAAACTGTTTTTT
CASRTDGGWEKLFF
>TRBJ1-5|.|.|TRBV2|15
TGTGCCAGCAGTGAAAGCAGGGCCTACAATCAGCCCCAGCATTTT
CASSESRAYNQPQHF
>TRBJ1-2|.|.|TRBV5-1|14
TGCGCCAGCAGCTTGGGGCCCCCCGGCGGAGATCACACCTTC
CASSLGPPGGDHTF
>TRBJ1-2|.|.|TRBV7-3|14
TGTGCCAGCAGCTTAATCCCTGGGATGGCCGGCTACACCTTC
CASSLIPGMAGYTF
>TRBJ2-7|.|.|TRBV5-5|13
TGTGCCAGCAGCCCCGAGGGGTCCCACGAGCAGTACTTC
CASSPEGSHEQYF
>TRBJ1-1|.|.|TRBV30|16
TGTGCCCACTCGGGGGGGCCTTTGGACTTGAACACTGAAGCTTTCTTT
CAHSGGPLDLNTEAFF
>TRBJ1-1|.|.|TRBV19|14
TGTGCCAGTAGTATAAGAGGCAGGAACACTGAAGCTTTCTTT
CASSIRGRNTEAFF
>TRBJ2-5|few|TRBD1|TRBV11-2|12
TGTGCCAGCAGCCGGGACAGGAGTACCCAGTACTTC
CASSRDRSTQYF
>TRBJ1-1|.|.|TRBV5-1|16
TGCGCCAGCAGCTTTGTGGCTGCTCACTCGACAGCGCGGGCTTTCTTT
CASSFVAAHSTARAFF
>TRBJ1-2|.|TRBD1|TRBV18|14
TGTGCCAGCTCACCAGGACAGGGGCAGCTTGGCTACACCTTC
CASSPGQGQLGYTF
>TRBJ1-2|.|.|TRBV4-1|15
TGCGCCAGCAGCCAAGATCGAAAAGGCCTTCGTGGCTACACCTTC
CASSQDRKGLRGYTF
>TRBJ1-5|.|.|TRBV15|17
TGTGCCACCAGCAGAGAGGGGGGTTGGGGTAATGATCAGCCCCAGCATTTT
CATSREGGWGNDQPQHF
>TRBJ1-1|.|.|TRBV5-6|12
TGTGCCAGCAGCTTTGGCGTCCGTGAAGCTTTCTTT
CASSFGVREAFF
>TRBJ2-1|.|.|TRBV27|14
TGTGCCAGCAGTTTTCTGGGGTCGGACAATGAGCAGTTCTTC
CASSFLGSDNEQFF
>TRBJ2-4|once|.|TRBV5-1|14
TGCGCCAGCAGCCCAGGGGTAACCAAAAACATTCAGTACTTC
CASSPGVTKNIQYF
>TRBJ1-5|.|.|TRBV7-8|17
TGTGCCAGCACCCTTAGGAGGAGGGGTGACACTAATCAGCCCCAGCATTTT
CASTLRRRGDTNQPQHF
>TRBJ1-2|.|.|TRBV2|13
TGTGCCAGCAGTGAAGGCTTTAACTATGGCTACACCTTC
CASSEGFNYGYTF
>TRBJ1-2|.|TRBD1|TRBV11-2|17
TGTGCCAGCAGCCTAGAGCTTCACAGGGGAGTGAACTATGGCTACACCTTC
CASSLELHRGVNYGYTF
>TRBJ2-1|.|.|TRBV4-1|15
TGCGCCAGCAGCCCCTTCAAGGGATACTACAATGAGCAGTTCTTC
CASSPFKGYYNEQFF
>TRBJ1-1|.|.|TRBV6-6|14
TGTGCCAGCAGTTTGGGAGGGGGGGACACTGAAGCTTTCTTT
CASSLGGGDTEAFF
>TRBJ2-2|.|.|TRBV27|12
TGTGCCAGCAGTCCAGTGACCGGGGAGCTGTTTTTT
CASSPVTGELFF
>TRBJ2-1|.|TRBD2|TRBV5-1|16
TGCGCCAGCAGACCCGCCCCGGCGGGAGGCTACAATGAGCAGTTCTTC
CASRPAPAGGYNEQFF
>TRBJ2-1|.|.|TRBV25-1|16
TGTGCCAGCAGTCCGTTGGGATCCCTCTCCTACAATGAGCAGTTCTTC
CASSPLGSLSYNEQFF
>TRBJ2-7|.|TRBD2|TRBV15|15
TGTGCCACCAGCAGAGGGACGGGAGGGCCTTTCGAGCAGTACTTC
CATSRGTGGPFEQYF
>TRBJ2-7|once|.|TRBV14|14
TGTGCCAGCAGCCCCTTAGTGCGTTCCAACGAGCAGTACTTC
CASSPLVRSNEQYF
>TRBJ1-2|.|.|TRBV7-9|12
TGTGCCAGCAGCTTAAGGGACTATGGCTACACCTTC
CASSLRDYGYTF
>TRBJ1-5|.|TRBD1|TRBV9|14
TGTGCCAGCAGCGGAGGGACAGGCCATCAGCCCCAGCATTTT
CASSGGTGHQPQHF
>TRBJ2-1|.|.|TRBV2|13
TGTGCCAGCAAATGGAGTACAGACAATGAGCAGTTCTTC
CASKWSTDNEQFF
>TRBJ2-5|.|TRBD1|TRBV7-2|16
TGTGCCAGCAGCTCTTACAGGGGGAACACCCAAGAGACCCAGTACTTC
CASSSYRGNTQETQYF
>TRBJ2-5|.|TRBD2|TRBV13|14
TGTGCCAGCAGCTCAGCGGGAGCGCAAGAGACCCAGTACTTC
CASSSAGAQETQYF
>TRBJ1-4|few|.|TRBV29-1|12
TGCAGCGTTGGACGGCATAATGAAAAACTGTTTTTT
CSVGRHNEKLFF
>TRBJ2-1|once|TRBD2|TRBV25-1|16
TGTGCCAGCAGTCCCTGGACTAGCGCTTTGGGCAATGAGCAGTTCTTC
CASSPWTSALGNEQFF